Each of the 32 T cell receptor beta chains below was sequenced from the same sample in a study of blood T cell repertoires in COVID-19. Profiling relied on immunoSEQ multiplex PCR, and the TCRdb table lists in-frame clones only, not all of them. Of 350,000 or so clones listed, approximately 89% are singletons. The material sequenced was peripheral blood. The receptors originated from a woman aged 55-69 years with COVID-19, enrolled during active disease.

V gene TRBV18 combines with J gene TRBJ2-7; D is unclear. This CDR3 contains 12 residues. Trimming cost V 3 bases and J 4 bases, with 7 bases left between them. Germline V gene data show CDR1 as KGHSH and CDR2 as LQKENI. The CDR3 here is CASSPNTYEQYF. DNA of the CDR3: TGTGCCAGCTCACCGAACACATACGAGCAGTACTTC.

The V gene is TRBV27, the J gene TRBJ1-3; possible D gene TRBD1, 5 bases. V was pared by 8 bases and J by 3 bases, with 14 bases between. This CDR3 contains 14 residues. Germline V CDR1 and CDR2: MNHEY, SMNVEV (reference sequence). The CDR3 bases are TGTGCCAGCTCAAGGGGATTGAGTGGAAACACCATATATTTT. Its protein product is CASSRGLSGNTIYF.

The chain links TRBV18 to TRBJ1-2; 8 bases fit TRBD1. Germline CDR1 and CDR2: KGHSH and LQKENI. V lost 3 bases to trimming and J lost 0 bases; unmatched junction nucleotides: 3. This CDR3 has 15 residues. CDR3 sequence (DNA): TGTGCCAGCTCACCGGGACAGGCCCCTAACTATGGCTACACCTTC. Translation: CASSPGQAPNYGYTF.

The chain couples TRBV18 to TRBJ1-2; TRBD1 matches at 7 bases. V lost 0 bases and J lost 1; bases outside the gene matches: 8. The germline CDR1 and CDR2 sequences are KGHSH and LQKENI. The CDR3 loop spans 17 amino acids. CDR3 protein: CASSPPSGGLLNYGYTF. The CDR3 bases are TGTGCCAGCTCACCACCTTCAGGGGGACTGCTTAACTATGGCTACACCTTC.

This clone was seen only once. The chain uses TRBV5-6 and TRBJ2-5, with 11 bases matching TRBD2. There are 16 residues in the CDR3. Trimming took 7 bases from V and 5 from J; bases not matched to a gene: 13. From germline, CDR1 is SGHDT and CDR2 YYEEEE. The CDR3 protein is CASLLAGASRGETQYF. In nucleotides, the CDR3 is TGTGCCAGCTTACTAGCGGGGGCCTCCCGGGGGGAGACCCAGTACTTC.

The J gene is TRBJ1-2, the V gene TRBV5-5, with D hard to call. The CDR3 consists of 15 residues. Germline lookup yields CDR1 SGHKS and CDR2 YYEKEE (reference sequence). The V and J ends lost 4 bases and 5 bases respectively, with 18 bases between them. This chain's CDR3 is CASSLLGFGEYGYTF. The DNA of the CDR3 is TGTGCCAGCAGCCTCCTGGGCTTTGGTGAATATGGCTACACCTTC.

The V and J genes are TRBV27 and TRBJ2-7; TRBD1 matches at 9 bases. The V and J ends lost 1 base and 0 bases, in that order; junction bases with no gene match: 1. Germline V gene sequence: CDR1 MNHEY, CDR2 SMNVEV (reference sequence). This CDR3 is built from 15 residues. The chain's CDR3 is CASSLWGQGSYEQYF. Here the CDR3 DNA reads TGTGCCAGCAGTTTATGGGGACAGGGCTCCTACGAGCAGTACTTC.

There are a few counts of this clone. The chain has TRBV7-9 and TRBJ1-1; 9 nucleotides line up with TRBD1. The CDR3 has 14 residues. V trimming: 4 bases; J trimming: 0 bases; junction bases outside the gene matches: 0. Germline CDR1 SEHNR, CDR2 FQNEAQ (reference sequence). CDR3 coding DNA: TGTGCCAGCAGCTGGGACAGGGTGAACACTGAAGCTTTCTTT. Protein: CASSWDRVNTEAFF.

The chain is built from TRBV9 and TRBJ1-1; TRBD1 is a possible D gene (6 bases). V shed 4 bases and J shed 4 bases, with 17 bases lying between them. Per germline, CDR1 SGDLS and CDR2 YYNGEE. The CDR3 contains 15 residues. CDR3 loop: CASSSRGGWSTEAFF. CDR3 coding DNA: TGTGCCAGCAGCTCCAGGGGAGGGTGGAGCACTGAAGCTTTCTTT.

The chain carries TRBV11-2 and TRBJ2-5, with 14 positions matching TRBD2. This CDR3 contains 17 residues. CDR1 is SGHAT and CDR2 is FQNNGV in the germline V gene. J lost 5 bases, V lost 2 bases, and 7 bases had no gene match. The CDR3 loop is CASSLTGTSGGWETQYF. As DNA, the CDR3 is TGTGCCAGCAGCTTAACTGGGACTAGCGGGGGCTGGGAGACCCAGTACTTC.

V and J are TRBV5-4 and TRBJ2-5; no firm D call. CDR1 is SGHNT, CDR2 YYREEE, per germline (reference sequence). This CDR3 comprises 13 residues. Deletions cut 0 bases from V and 4 bases from J, with 7 bases between. The CDR3 bases are TGTGCCAGCAGCTTGGGTAGGAGAGAGACCCAGTACTTC. Residues: CASSLGRRETQYF.

V gene TRBV5-6 combines with J gene TRBJ1-5, with 8 bases identical to TRBD1. From germline, CDR1 is SGHDT and CDR2 YYEEEE. The J segment lost 2 bases and the V segment lost 5 bases, leaving 15 bases of the junction unmatched. The CDR3 spans 18 residues. This CDR3 is CASSLGQGGVYGNQPQHF. In nucleotides, the CDR3 is TGTGCCAGCAGTCTTGGACAGGGCGGGGTGTACGGCAATCAGCCCCAGCATTTT.

The V gene is TRBV28, the J gene TRBJ1-2; tentatively, D is TRBD1 (6 bases). V lost 5 bases to trimming and J lost 5 bases, with 18 bases between them. CDR1 is MDHEN and CDR2 is SYDVKM in the germline V gene. CDR3 size: 15 residues. The CDR3 DNA follows: TGTGCCAGCAGTGGGGGGGACACCGTTGGATATGGCTACACCTTC. Encoded protein: CASSGGDTVGYGYTF.

This chain connects TRBV29-1 to TRBJ1-3; 8 bases line up with TRBD1. The CDR3 is made up of 13 amino acids. V gave up 6 bases and J gave up 3 bases; unmatched junction bases: 4. CDR1 is SQVTM and CDR2 is ANQGSEA in the germline V gene. The CDR3 sequence is CSVLGQGGNTIYF. The CDR3, as DNA: TGCAGCGTCTTAGGACAGGGTGGAAACACCATATATTTT.

The chain links TRBV5-6 to TRBJ1-1, with a tentative D call TRBD1 (6 bases). CDR1 and CDR2 from the germline V gene are SGHDT and YYEEEE. The CDR3 has 15 residues. Trimming shortened V by 3 bases and J by 1 base, and 13 bases separated the two germline ends. The CDR3 spells CASSYRVTTNTEAFF. CDR3 coding DNA: TGTGCCAGCAGCTACAGGGTAACGACGAACACTGAAGCTTTCTTT.

In the case of this clone: The same CDR3 can be traced to other DNA sequences in this sample. V gene TRBV5-1 combines with J gene TRBJ1-4, with 9 bases fitting TRBD1. The CDR3 consists of 14 residues. Losses at the gene ends were 2 bases for V and 8 bases for J; bases not matched to a gene: 4. CDR1 is SGHRS, CDR2 YFSETQ, per germline. The CDR3 spells CASSLGTGIEKLFF. Written as DNA, the CDR3 is TGCGCCAGCAGCTTAGGGACAGGGATCGAAAAACTGTTTTTT.

The rearrangement uses TRBV11-1 and TRBJ1-6; D is unresolved. The CDR3 loop spans 15 amino acids. The germline CDR1 and CDR2 sequences are SGHAT and FQDESV (reference sequence). V lost 5 bases and J 6 bases, leaving 14 bases between the germline ends. The CDR3 sequence: CASSGPGFSNSPLHF. CDR3 bases: TGTGCCAGCAGCGGACCGGGGTTTTCTAATTCACCCCTCCACTTT.

This CDR3 is CASRSQGNQPQHF. For the CDR3, the DNA is TGTGCCAGCAGATCCCAGGGGAATCAGCCCCAGCATTTT. J is TRBJ1-5 and V is TRBV28, with D tentatively TRBD1 (6 bases). Trimming removed 6 bases from V and 4 bases from J, with 10 bases in between. CDR3 length: 13 amino acids. Germline-derived CDR1 and CDR2 are MDHEN and SYDVKM.

The chain has TRBV6-5 and TRBJ2-1; 7 bases fit TRBD1. Looked up from germline, CDR1 is MNHEY and CDR2 is SVGAGI. The CDR3 runs to 14 residues. The V segment lost 8 bases and the J segment 4 bases; nucleotides outside the gene matches: 8. For the CDR3, the DNA is TGTGCCAGCTACGGAACAGGGGTATACAATGAGCAGTTCTTC. The encoded protein is CASYGTGVYNEQFF.

This clone was recorded once. This rearrangement joins TRBV11-2 to TRBJ1-2; 7 nucleotides agree with TRBD1. The CDR3 sequence is 14 residues long. Germline trimming cut 8 bases from V and 7 bases from J; bases unmatched to any gene: 13. CDR1 and CDR2 (germline): SGHAT, FQNNGV. The CDR3 is CASRGTGTVSGYTF. The CDR3 nucleotides are TGTGCCAGCCGAGGAACGGGGACAGTTAGTGGCTACACCTTC.

The chain is built from TRBV27 and TRBJ1-1, with D unclear. This CDR3 comprises 16 residues. Germline V lookup: CDR1 MNHEY, CDR2 SMNVEV (reference sequence). The V gene lost 2 bases and the J gene lost 1 base, with 14 bases spanning the gap. In DNA, the CDR3 is TGTGCCAGCAGTTTAAACACACCCGGAGGGAACACTGAAGCTTTCTTT. Protein product: CASSLNTPGGNTEAFF.

This chain links TRBV5-1 with TRBJ1-2; a possible D gene is TRBD1 (5 bases). CDR3 length: 15 residues. CDR1 is SGHRS and CDR2 is YFSETQ in the germline V gene. V was shortened by 0 bases and J by 6 bases, with 15 bases between the two germline ends. CDR3 sequence: CASSLDGAKTNGYTF. Written as DNA, the CDR3 is TGCGCCAGCAGCTTGGATGGGGCTAAGACGAATGGCTACACCTTC.

The V call is TRBV19, the J call TRBJ1-1; D is undetermined. V gave up 5 bases and J gave up 4 bases, with 17 bases separating them. CDR1 and CDR2 from the germline V gene are LNHDA and SQIVND (reference sequence). This CDR3 region has 15 residues. The CDR3 loop reads CASSLFRGVATEAFF. The CDR3 DNA reads as TGTGCCAGTAGTTTATTCCGGGGTGTGGCCACTGAAGCTTTCTTT. Combining the CDR3 with reference TRBV19 and TRBJ1-1 gives the whole variable domain DGGITQSPKYLFRKEGQNVTLSCEQNLNHDAMYWYRQDPGQGLRLIYYSQIVNDFQKGDIAEGYSVSREKKESFPLTVTSAQKNPTAFYLCASSLFRGVATEAFFGQGTRLTVV.

V and J are TRBV5-1 and TRBJ2-1; TRBD2 aligns across 15 bases. CDR1 is SGHRS, CDR2 YFSETQ, per germline. The CDR3 is 14 residues long. V was pared by 8 bases and J by 9 bases, with 6 bases of the junction left unmatched. The CDR3: CASGTSGGKPEQFF. CDR3 coding DNA: TGCGCCAGTGGGACTAGCGGGGGGAAACCTGAGCAGTTCTTC.

The chain uses TRBV5-1 and TRBJ2-5, with 8 bases that match TRBD2. This CDR3 is built from 14 residues. Germline CDR1 SGHRS, CDR2 YFSETQ. The V gene end was trimmed by 4 bases and the J gene end by 3 bases; junction bases not matched to a gene: 5. CDR3 DNA: TGCGCCAGCAGCCCGTTAGCGGGGAAAGAGACCCAGTACTTC. This encodes CASSPLAGKETQYF.

The chain joins TRBV7-9 to TRBJ1-1; no clear D gene. V shed 1 base and J shed 2 bases, with 8 bases lying between them. This CDR3 is 14 amino acids long. Germline-derived CDR1 and CDR2 are SEHNR and FQNEAQ (reference sequence). The CDR3 region is CASSLGAENTEAFF. DNA for the CDR3: TGTGCCAGCAGCTTAGGGGCTGAAAACACTGAAGCTTTCTTT.

The chain combines TRBV21-1 with TRBJ2-1; the table names TRBD2, a call not compared with the DNA. TRBV21-1 constitutes a pseudogene. The CDR3 is 14 residues long. The CDR3 DNA reads as TGTGCCAGCAGCAAATCCCACGGCTACAATGAGCAGTTCTTC. This gives the protein CASSKSHGYNEQFF.

The gene calls are TRBV19 and TRBJ1-3; 8 nucleotides agree with TRBD1. Germline V gives CDR1 LNHDA, CDR2 SQIVND (reference sequence). The CDR3 runs to 16 residues. The V gene end was trimmed by 7 bases and the J gene end by 0 bases; junction bases not matched to a gene: 8. The CDR3 DNA reads as TGTGCCAGTACCCGGACAGGGCCCTACTCTGGAAACACCATATATTTT. It is translated as CASTRTGPYSGNTIYF.

The chain links TRBV5-1 to TRBJ2-7, with D possibly matching TRBD2 (6 bases). CDR3 size: 15 residues. The V gene's germline CDR1 is SGHRS and CDR2 YFSETQ. Trimming cost V 5 bases and J 4 bases, with 19 bases left between them. The CDR3 is CASRTGLGTSYEQYF. For the CDR3, the DNA is TGCGCCAGCAGAACGGGACTGGGAACATCATACGAGCAGTACTTC.

The chain uses TRBV7-9 and TRBJ1-4, with TRBD1 matching over 7 bases. Losses at the gene ends were 4 bases for V and 3 bases for J; bases not matched to a gene: 5. CDR1 and CDR2 from the germline V gene are SEHNR and FQNEAQ (reference sequence). This CDR3 region has 15 residues. In DNA form, the CDR3 reads TGTGCCAGCAGCTCACAGGGGACGCCTAATGAAAAACTGTTTTTT. This sequence encodes CASSSQGTPNEKLFF.

The chain recombines TRBV4-2 with TRBJ2-6, with D maybe TRBD2 (6 bases). The CDR3 sequence is 19 residues long. Germline CDR1 LGHNA, CDR2 YNFKEQ. Between the trimmed V and J ends, which lost 4 bases and 0 bases, there was a span of 19 bases. The CDR3 DNA reads as TGTGCCAGCAGCCTGACCCTTGGCGGGGCCTCCTCTGGGGCCAACGTCCTGACTTTC. Amino acids: CASSLTLGGASSGANVLTF.

The chain employs TRBV9 and TRBJ2-1; D is ambiguous. The CDR3 is made up of 14 amino acids. Looked up from germline, CDR1 is SGDLS and CDR2 is YYNGEE. Trimming cost V 0 bases and J 6 bases, with 10 bases left between them. The CDR3 nucleotides are TGTGCCAGCAGCGTAGGTTCTAGGTTCAATGAGCAGTTCTTC. Translated: CASSVGSRFNEQFF.